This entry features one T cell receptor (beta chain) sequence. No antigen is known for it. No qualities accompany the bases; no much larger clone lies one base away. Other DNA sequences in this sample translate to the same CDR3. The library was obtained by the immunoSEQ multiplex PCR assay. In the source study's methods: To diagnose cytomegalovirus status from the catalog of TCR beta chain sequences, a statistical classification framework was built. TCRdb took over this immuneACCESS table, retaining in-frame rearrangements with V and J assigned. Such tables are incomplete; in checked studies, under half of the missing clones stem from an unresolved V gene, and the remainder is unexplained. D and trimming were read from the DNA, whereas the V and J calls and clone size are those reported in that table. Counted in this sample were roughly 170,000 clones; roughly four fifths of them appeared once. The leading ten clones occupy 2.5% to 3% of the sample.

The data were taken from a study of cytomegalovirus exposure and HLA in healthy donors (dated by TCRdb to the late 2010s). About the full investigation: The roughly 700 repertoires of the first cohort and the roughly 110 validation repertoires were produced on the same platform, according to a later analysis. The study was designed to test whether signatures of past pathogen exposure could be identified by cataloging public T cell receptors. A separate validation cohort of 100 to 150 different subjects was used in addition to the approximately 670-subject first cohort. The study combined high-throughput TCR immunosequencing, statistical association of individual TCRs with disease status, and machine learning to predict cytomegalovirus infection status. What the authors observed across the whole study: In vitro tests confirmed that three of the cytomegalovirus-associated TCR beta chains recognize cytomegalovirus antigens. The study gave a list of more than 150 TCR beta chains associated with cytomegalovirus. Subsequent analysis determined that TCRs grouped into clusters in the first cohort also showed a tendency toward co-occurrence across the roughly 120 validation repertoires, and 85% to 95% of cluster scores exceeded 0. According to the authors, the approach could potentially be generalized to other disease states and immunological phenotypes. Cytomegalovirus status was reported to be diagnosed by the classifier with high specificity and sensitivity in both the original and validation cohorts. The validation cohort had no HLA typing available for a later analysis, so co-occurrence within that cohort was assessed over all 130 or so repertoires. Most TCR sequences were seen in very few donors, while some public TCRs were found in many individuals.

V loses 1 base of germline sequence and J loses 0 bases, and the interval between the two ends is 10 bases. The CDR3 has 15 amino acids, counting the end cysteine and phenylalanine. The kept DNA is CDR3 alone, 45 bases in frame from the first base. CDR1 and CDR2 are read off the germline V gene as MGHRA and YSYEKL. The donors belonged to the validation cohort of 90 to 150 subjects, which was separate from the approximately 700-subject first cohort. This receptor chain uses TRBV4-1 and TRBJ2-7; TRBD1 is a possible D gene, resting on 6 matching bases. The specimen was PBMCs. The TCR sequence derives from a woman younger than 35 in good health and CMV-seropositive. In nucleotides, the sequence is TGCGCCAGCAGCCAAGGCGACAGGAGCTCCTACGAGCAGTACTTC. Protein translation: CASSQGDRSSYEQYF.